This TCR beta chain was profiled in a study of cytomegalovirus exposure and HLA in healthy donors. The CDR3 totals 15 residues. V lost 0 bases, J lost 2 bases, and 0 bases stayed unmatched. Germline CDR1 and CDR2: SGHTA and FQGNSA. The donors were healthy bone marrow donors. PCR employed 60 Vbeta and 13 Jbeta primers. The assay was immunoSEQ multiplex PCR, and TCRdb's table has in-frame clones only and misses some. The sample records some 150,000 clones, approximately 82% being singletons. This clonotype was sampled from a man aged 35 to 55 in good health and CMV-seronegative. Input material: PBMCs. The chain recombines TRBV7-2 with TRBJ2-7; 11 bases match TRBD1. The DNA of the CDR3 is TGTGCCAGCAGCTTAGCGGGACAGGGGGCCTACGAGCAGTACTTC. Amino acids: CASSLAGQGAYEQYF.